This T cell receptor beta chain appears in the sequencing data of a study of T cells after yellow fever vaccination. This clonotype was counted only a few times. The target antigen is unknown. As TCR cDNA was made by 5'RACE template switching, a universal primer site and UMIs were added. TCRdb fed the 5' RACE reads into MiXCR, producing one record per CDR3 protein. The sample records 400,000 or so distinct CDR3 sequences, 6.2% being singletons. This CDR3 comprises 9 residues. The V gene's germline CDR1 is SQVTM and CDR2 ANQGSEA. Trimming left V 7 bases short and J 4 bases short, with 4 bases between. Broader study findings: Weaker, the secondary response had a peak occurring faster, on day 5 versus 15. Abundant bulk-derived clonotypes could contaminate FACS-sorted repertoires. Primary-vaccination clones mostly resurfaced post-booster (more than 95% CD4, 85% to 90% CD8).

The sequence derives from a man aged 25 to 45 who received the YFV17D yellow fever vaccine. The chain is built from TRBV29-1 and TRBJ2-5, with unresolved D. The sample here was PBMCs, taken 5 days after the yellow fever booster vaccination. CDR3 sequence reads: CSGGETQYF. CDR3 in DNA: TGCAGCGGTGGAGAGACCCAGTACTTC. Looking up the rest from reference TRBV29-1 and TRBJ2-5 gives the full variable domain: SAVISQKPSRDICQRGTSLTIQCQVDSQVTMMFWYRQQPGQSLTLIATANQGSEATYESGFVIDKFPISRPNLTFSTLTVSNMSPEDSSIYLCSGGETQYFGPGTRLLVL.